The text below deals with one T cell receptor beta chain. In its sample, this clonotype was seen a few times. What antigen it recognizes has not been identified. One base away there is no much larger clone; base qualities are not given. This sample is part of a study of blood T cells in healthy people across ages (dated by TCRdb to between 2014 and 2017). Regarding the complete study: Template switching captured roughly one uniquely barcoded TCR beta cDNA molecule per two T cells in model experiments. The study measured age-related changes in TCR beta repertoire diversity using deep sequencing normalized with unique cDNA molecular identifiers. For two donors (one aged 18 to 30 and one aged 80 or older), the study analyzed two additional independent replicas of 1 million unique cDNA reads from the same blood draw. To avoid experimental bias, donors of different ages were distributed randomly across sequencing lanes. Four age groups were formed from the donors: young (average approximately 15 years), middle-aged (around 37), aged (62) and long-lived (more than 75). Overall results and qualifications from the work: Conclusive comparison of naive and antigen-experienced compartments was prevented by the profiling of bulk unsorted PBMCs. Because donor CMV infection status was unknown, age-related changes in expanded clonotypes were potentially confounded. The percentage of naive T cells measured by flow cytometry correlated strongly with observed TCR beta diversity. Compared with the aged group, the long-lived group had more naive CD4+ T cells, fewer expanded clones and increased TCR diversity, a pattern suggesting age selection. As age increased, observed TCR beta diversity per million T cells dropped in a roughly linear way, and a significant reduction was already evident by age 40. Estimates of total diversity from one million sequenced T cells were regarded as lower bounds and underestimates.

To prepare the library, 5' RACE was applied. Sequencing was performed on an Illumina HiSeq 2500. A second 7 to 11 cycle PCR used a sample-barcoded 5' primer and a J-beta primer mix. A template-switch 5' adaptor carrying 12 random nucleotides introduced a unique molecular identifier onto each TCR beta cDNA molecule. At least 3 million CDR3-containing paired-end reads were obtained from each sample. First-strand cDNA synthesis was performed from all RNA using the Mint cDNA synthesis kit, with priming by a TRBC-specific oligonucleotide. After uracil-DNA glycosylase treatment, a first 18-cycle PCR used universal primers M1SS and BC2_uni_R on all cDNA. On the study's bioinformatics: For normalization, 1 million high-quality reads, each with a distinct molecular identifier, were randomly selected from each sample. Reads with shared molecular identifiers were discarded instead of being binned into consensus sequences. CDR3 identification, clonotype clustering and error correction used MiTCR with a Q25 quality threshold and the strictest error-elimination algorithm. A nonparametric unseen species model with Euler transformation was used to estimate lower-bound total TCR beta diversity. Clones were called with MiXCR by TCRdb after fastp trimmed the public reads at Q25, and only in-frame beta chains were retained. Each entry merges the rows of one CDR3 protein and shows their most common DNA and genes. These V and J calls derive from TCRdb rather than the authors' analysis. The sample data list about 1.5 million distinct CDR3 sequences, and about 45% of these were observed just once. Of the sample, just over 4% falls within the top ten clones.

Trimming accounts for 3 bases at V and 4 bases at J, while the number of junction bases matched to no gene is 4. Its CDR3 holds 15 amino acids, cysteine through phenylalanine. The read is trimmed to its CDR3 DNA, 45 bases read in frame from base 1. CDR1 is given as MDHEN and CDR2 as SYDVKM, both from the germline V gene. The donors were around 39 Caucasian individuals from Russia, aged about 6 to 100 years, who were systemically healthy. Each donor gave ten milliliters of peripheral blood, collected into EDTA-treated Vacutainer tubes. Ficoll-Paque density-gradient centrifugation was used to isolate PBMCs, with at least 7 million per sample. Trizol reagent was used to extract total RNA from PBMCs, with at least 6 micrograms per sample. For every donor, an aliquot of PBMCs went through flow cytometry to measure the percentages of naive CD45RAhigh/CD27high T cells.

The chain is made from TRBV28 and TRBJ2-5; 11 of the junction bases match TRBD2. The TCR was taken from a woman between 18 and 30 years old in good health. The material sequenced was blood. The nucleotide sequence is TGTGCCAGCAGTTTGTCTCTAGCGGGAGGAGAGACCCAGTACTTC. The translation is CASSLSLAGGETQYF.